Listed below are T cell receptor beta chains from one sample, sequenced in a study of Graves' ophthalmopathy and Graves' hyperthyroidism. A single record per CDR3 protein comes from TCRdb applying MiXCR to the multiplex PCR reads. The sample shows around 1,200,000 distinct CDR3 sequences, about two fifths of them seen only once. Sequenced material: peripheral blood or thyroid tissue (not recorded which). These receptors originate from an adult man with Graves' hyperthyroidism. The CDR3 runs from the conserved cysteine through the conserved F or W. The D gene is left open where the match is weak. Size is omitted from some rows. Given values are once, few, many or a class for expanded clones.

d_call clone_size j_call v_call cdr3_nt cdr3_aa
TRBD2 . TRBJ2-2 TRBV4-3 TGCGCCAGCAGCCAAGTAGCGGGATTAAACACCGGGGAGCTGTTTTTT CASSQVAGLNTGELFF
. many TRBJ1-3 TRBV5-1 TGCGCCAGCAGCGCCGATCTCGGATCTGGAAACACCATATATTTT CASSADLGSGNTIYF
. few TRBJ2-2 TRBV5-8 TGTGCCAGCAGCTTGATCGGAAACACCGGGGAGCTGTTTTTT CASSLIGNTGELFF
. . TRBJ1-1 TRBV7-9 TGTGCCAACGGACCTTTATCCCCCCCACGGTCTGAAGCTTTCTTT CANGPLSPPRSEAFF
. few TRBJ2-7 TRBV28 TGTGCCAGCAGTTTACGGGGGCGGAAAGTTTACGAGCAGTACTTC CASSLRGRKVYEQYF
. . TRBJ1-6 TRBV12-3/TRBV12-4 TGTGCCAGCACTTGGGACTGGGAGTCACCCCTCCACTTT CASTWDWESPLHF
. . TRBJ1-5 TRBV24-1 TGTGCCACCAGTGATACGAGGGTCAATAATCAGCCCCAGCATTTT CATSDTRVNNQPQHF
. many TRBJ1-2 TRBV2 TGTGCCAGCACCGCAGACAACTATGGCTACACCTTC CASTADNYGYTF
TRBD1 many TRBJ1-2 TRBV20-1 TGCAGTGCTAGAGATCGGAGGGGGCAGGATGGCTACACCTTC CSARDRRGQDGYTF
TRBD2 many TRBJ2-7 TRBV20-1 TGCAGTGCTAGAGAGCGAACTAGCGGGAGCTACGAGCAGTACTTC CSARERTSGSYEQYF
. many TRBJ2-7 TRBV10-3 TGTGCCATCAGGGACACCGTTTACTACGAGCAGTACTTC CAIRDTVYYEQYF
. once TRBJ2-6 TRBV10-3 TGTGCCATCAGTCGGACAGAGAACACTGAAGCTTTC CAISRTENTEAF
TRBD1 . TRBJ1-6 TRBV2 TGTGCCAGCATCACCGACAGGGGTGTGTTTAATTCACCCCTCCACTTT CASITDRGVFNSPLHF
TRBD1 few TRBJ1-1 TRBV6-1 TGTGCCAGCAGTTACCTAGGGACAGGGAAAGGGGGTAGCACTGAAGCTTTCTTT CASSYLGTGKGGSTEAFF
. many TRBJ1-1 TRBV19 TGTGCCAGTAGTGTTGACAGTGACACTGAAGCTTTCTTT CASSVDSDTEAFF
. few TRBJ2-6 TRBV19 TGTGCCAGTAGTATGGACGGCTCTGGGGCCAACGTCCTGACTTTC CASSMDGSGANVLTF
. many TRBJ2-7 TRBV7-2 TGTGCCAGCAGCTTAGCGTTAGGGGCTGGGGCCTACGAGCAGTACTTC CASSLALGAGAYEQYF
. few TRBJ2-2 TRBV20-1 TGCAGTGCTCAACTCGGCTCGCGGGCGAACACCGGGGAGCTGTTTTTT CSAQLGSRANTGELFF
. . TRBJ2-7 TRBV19 TGTGCCAGTAGTATAAACAATTACGAGCAGTACTTC CASSINNYEQYF
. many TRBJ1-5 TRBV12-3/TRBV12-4 TGTGCCAGCAGTTTGGCCGGGCAGCGTCAGCCCCAGCATTTT CASSLAGQRQPQHF
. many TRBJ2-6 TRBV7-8 TGTGCCAGCCAGCGACTCACCCCTGGGGCCAACGTCCTGACTTTC CASQRLTPGANVLTF
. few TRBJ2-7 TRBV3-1 TGTGCCAGCAGAAGCGACAAATCCTACGAGCAGTACTTC CASRSDKSYEQYF
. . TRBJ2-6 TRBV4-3 TGCGCCAGCAGCCAAGGACAACCCTCTGGGGCCAACGTCCTGACTTTC CASSQGQPSGANVLTF
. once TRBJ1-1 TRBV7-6 TGTGCCAGCAGCAAAGGGAGGGGCTACTTTCCTAGGGGAGCTTTCTTT CASSKGRGYFPRGAFF
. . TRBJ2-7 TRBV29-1 TGCAGCTCATGGCGGGGTATGGACGAGCAGTACTTC CSSWRGMDEQYF
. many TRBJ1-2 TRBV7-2 TGTGCCAGCAGCTACCTCAGGGTAGCTAACTATGGCTACACCTTC CASSYLRVANYGYTF
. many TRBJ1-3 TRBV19 TGTGCCAGTACCACTTCCGGGACACTCTCTGGAAACACCATATATTTT CASTTSGTLSGNTIYF
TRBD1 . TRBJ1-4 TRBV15 TGTGCCACCAGCACGGGACAGGGAGGGGAAAAACTGTTTTTT CATSTGQGGEKLFF
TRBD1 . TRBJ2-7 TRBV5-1 TGTGCCAGCAGGGGGCCAAGAGAGCAGTACTTC CASRGPREQYF
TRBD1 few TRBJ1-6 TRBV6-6 TGTGCCAGCAGTAATCCGGGACAGAATTCACCCCTCCACTTT CASSNPGQNSPLHF
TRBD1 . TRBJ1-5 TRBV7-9 TGTGCCACACAGGGGGGCAATCAGCCCCAGCATTTT CATQGGNQPQHF
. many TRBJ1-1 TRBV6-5 TGTGCCAGCAGTTACTCTCGGGGTTCGAACACTGAAGCTTTCTTT CASSYSRGSNTEAFF
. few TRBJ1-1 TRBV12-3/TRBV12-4 TGTGCCAGCAGTATCCAAGTCGTGGGAATTGAAGCTTTCTTT CASSIQVVGIEAFF
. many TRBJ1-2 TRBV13 TGTGCCAGCAGCCTCCGACAGGACTTTAACTATGGCTACACCTTC CASSLRQDFNYGYTF
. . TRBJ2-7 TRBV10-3 TGTGCCAGCAGACAGGGACCGGGACTAGATTCCTACGAGCAGTACTTC CASRQGPGLDSYEQYF
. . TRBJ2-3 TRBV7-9 TGTGCCAGCACCTCCAACCGGGACCGGGGCGTCACAGATACGCAGTATTTT CASTSNRDRGVTDTQYF
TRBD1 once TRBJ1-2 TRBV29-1 TGCAGCGTTGTCCAACAGGGGGCAAACTATGGCTACACCTTC CSVVQQGANYGYTF
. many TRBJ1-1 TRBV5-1 TGCGCCAGCAGCCTCAGTGATCAAGCTGAAGCTTTCTTT CASSLSDQAEAFF
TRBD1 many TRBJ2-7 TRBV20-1 TGCAGTGCTAGATTACAGGGGGTCTACGAGCAGTACTTC CSARLQGVYEQYF
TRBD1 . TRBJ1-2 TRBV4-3 TGCGCCAGCAGCCAAAAGCTTAATACAGGGGGGGGTAACTATGGCTACACCTTC CASSQKLNTGGGNYGYTF
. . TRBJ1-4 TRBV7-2 TGTGCCAGCAGCTCCAGTATGAGTCGAGGGGAAAAACTGTTTTTT CASSSSMSRGEKLFF
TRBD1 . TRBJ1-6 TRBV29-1 TGCAGCGTTGATGTGAAGGGGGCAGGCGATAATTCACCCCTCCACTTT CSVDVKGAGDNSPLHF
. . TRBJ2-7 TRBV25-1 TGTGCCAGCAGCTGGGCCCATGATGGAACCGGGGAGCAGTACTTC CASSWAHDGTGEQYF
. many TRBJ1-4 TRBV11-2 TGTGCCAGCAGCCAGCAGATGACTAATGAAAAACTGTTTTTT CASSQQMTNEKLFF